The 22 T cell receptor beta chains below were found in one sample sequenced in a study of T cells in Graves' hyperthyroidism and ophthalmopathy. Researchers amplified the TCR beta CDR3 regions from RNA transcripts. Initially, a first-round RT-PCR of the TCR CDR3 employed the HTBI primer set. TCRdb re-called the multiplex PCR reads with MiXCR, one entry per CDR3 protein. The data contain over 500,000 distinct CDR3 sequences, about 16% of them singletons. Sequencing used blood. These receptors originate from a woman under 40 with Graves' ophthalmopathy.

The chain has TRBV9 and TRBJ2-1; the match to TRBD2 covers 10 bases. Looked up from germline, CDR1 is SGDLS and CDR2 is YYNGEE. The CDR3 runs 15 residues. The V and J ends lost 0 bases and 3 bases, in that order; junction bases with no gene match: 0. CDR3 nucleotides: TGTGCCAGCAGCGTAGTAGCGGGAGGCTACAATGAGCAGTTCTTC. This codes for CASSVVAGGYNEQFF.

This clonotype was detected ten times or more. The rearrangement joins TRBV27 to TRBJ2-1, with 11 bases matching TRBD2. CDR1 is MNHEY and CDR2 is SMNVEV in the germline V gene (reference sequence). V gave up 5 bases and J gave up 1 base; unmatched junction bases: 19. The CDR3 length is 21 residues. CDR3 coding DNA: TGTGCCAGCAGTACTAACCCACTCCTAGCGGGAGGCCTCGAATCCTACAATGAGCAGTTCTTC. Its translation is CASSTNPLLAGGLESYNEQFF.

The chain is built from TRBV30 and TRBJ2-1; 10 bases fit TRBD2. CDR1 GTSNPN and CDR2 SVGIG come from the germline V gene (reference sequence). V dropped 2 bases and J dropped 9; count of bases not matched to a gene: 7. The length of the CDR3 is 14 residues. The CDR3 nucleotides are TGTGCCTGGAGTTCAGCGGGAGGGGTTCCTGAGCAGTTCTTC. Translation gives CAWSSAGGVPEQFF.

About this clonotype: With a much larger clone just one base away, this may be a read error. The chain couples TRBV6-1 to TRBJ2-1, with TRBD2 matching over 12 bases. CDR1 MNHNS and CDR2 SASEGT come from the germline V gene. Trimming at V came to 5 bases and at J to 0 bases, leaving 11 bases not matched to a gene. This CDR3 has 19 residues. The CDR3 spells CASSKQTSGRILSYNEQFF. The CDR3 DNA is TGTGCCAGCAGTAAACAAACTAGCGGGAGGATTCTCTCCTACAATGAGCAGTTCTTC.

This clonotype has ten or more counts. V gene TRBV7-2 combines with J gene TRBJ2-1, with a tentative D call TRBD2 (5 bases). The CDR3 runs 13 residues. The germline V gene encodes CDR1 SGHTA and CDR2 FQGNSA. V was pared by 5 bases and J by 8 bases, with 13 bases between. The DNA of the CDR3 is TGTGCCAGCAGCAGCGCCGGACTCGATGAGCAGTTCTTC. It yields the protein CASSSAGLDEQFF.

This clonotype was seen at least ten times. The chain uses TRBV28 and TRBJ2-7, with D unresolved. The CDR3 sequence is 14 residues long. CDR1 MDHEN and CDR2 SYDVKM come from the germline V gene. V was pared by 2 bases and J by 0 bases, with 8 bases between. CDR3 bases: TGTGCCAGCAGTTTAGGCTACTTCTCCTACGAGCAGTACTTC. Encoded protein: CASSLGYFSYEQYF. Drawing the rest from reference TRBV28 and TRBJ2-7, the complete variable domain is DVKVTQSSRYLVKRTGEKVFLECVQDMDHENMFWYRQDPGLGLRLIYFSYDVKMKEKGDIPEGYSVSREKKERFSLILESASTNQTSMYLCASSLGYFSYEQYFGPGTRLTVT.

This clonotype was recorded many times. This sequence joins TRBV6-1 and TRBJ2-7; tentatively, D is TRBD1 or TRBD2 (5 bases each). The ends were cut back, 7 bases at V and 2 bases at J, with 9 bases in the middle. Germline V lookup: CDR1 MNHNS, CDR2 SASEGT. CDR3 length: 12 amino acids. The CDR3 DNA sequence: TGTGCCAGCACTCGGGACGCCTACGAGCAGTACTTC. Its translation is CASTRDAYEQYF.

This clonotype came up many times. The chain links TRBV30 to TRBJ1-4; no firm D call. CDR3 length: 13 amino acids. In germline, CDR1 is GTSNPN, CDR2 SVGIG (reference sequence). V lost 4 bases and J lost 12, with 18 bases in between. The CDR3 here is CAWTRWEVGELFF. The CDR3, as DNA: TGTGCCTGGACCCGATGGGAAGTTGGTGAACTGTTTTTT.

A few counts support this clonotype. Just one base apart from a much larger clone, this may be a read error. V gene TRBV30 combines with J gene TRBJ1-1; D is perhaps TRBD1 (6 bases). Between the trimmed V and J ends, which lost 2 bases and 7 bases, there was a span of 17 bases. CDR3 length: 14 amino acids. Germline assignment: CDR1 GTSNPN and CDR2 SVGIG (reference sequence). The CDR3 spells CAWSMAGAAGEAFF. CDR3 nucleotide sequence: TGTGCCTGGAGTATGGCGGGGGCTGCCGGTGAAGCTTTCTTT.

Comment on this clonotype: One end of the junction fails to match germline, which may point to a read error. The CDR3 bases are TGTGCCAGCAGCTTGCAGGGGACGGGAGAGCAGCTCTTC. The encoded protein is CASSLQGTGEQLF. The rearrangement uses TRBV11-2 and TRBJ2-1; tentatively, D is TRBD1 or TRBD2 (6 bases each). The CDR3 extends over 13 amino acids. The germline V gene encodes CDR1 SGHAT and CDR2 FQNNGV.

This clonotype was observed at least ten times. The chain carries TRBV4-1 and TRBJ1-2; D call uncertain. The CDR3 contains 14 residues. The germline V gene encodes CDR1 MGHRA and CDR2 YSYEKL. V lost 1 base, J lost 4 bases, and 10 bases lay in between. The CDR3 region is CASSQVEGTYGYTF. CDR3 DNA sequence: TGCGCCAGCAGCCAAGTCGAGGGAACCTATGGCTACACCTTC.

About this clonotype itself: This may stem from a read error, because a much larger clone lies one nucleotide away. This chain uses TRBV6-1 with TRBJ2-5; D is perhaps TRBD2 (6 bases). The CDR3 extends over 12 amino acids. Germline V gives CDR1 MNHNS, CDR2 SASEGT. CDR3 in DNA: TGTGGCAGCAGAAGGGAGGCGAAGACCCAGTACTTC. Encoded protein: CGSRREAKTQYF.

There are a few counts of this clonotype. The chain combines TRBV18 with TRBJ2-5; tentatively, D is TRBD1 (6 bases). Germline CDR1 and CDR2: KGHSH and LQKENI. V was trimmed by 3 bases and J by 2 bases, leaving 10 bases between them. This CDR3 contains 14 residues. CDR3 coding DNA: TGTGCCAGCTCACCCTGGACAGATCAAGAGACCCAGTACTTC. Protein: CASSPWTDQETQYF.

This clonotype has only a few counts. The chain employs TRBV27 and TRBJ2-1; 13 positions agree with TRBD2. In germline, CDR1 is MNHEY, CDR2 SMNVEV (reference sequence). The CDR3 is 16 residues long. Trimming took 6 bases from V and 5 from J; bases not matched to a gene: 7. CDR3 amino acids: CASSLLGLAGDNEQFF. The CDR3 bases are TGTGCCAGCAGCCTCCTCGGACTAGCGGGAGACAATGAGCAGTTCTTC.

Only a few counts were recorded for this clonotype. The chain couples TRBV20-1 to TRBJ1-4; D possibly corresponds to TRBD1 (6 bases). This CDR3 region has 15 residues. Trimming took 4 bases from V and 2 from J, leaving 14 bases between them. The V gene's germline CDR1 is DFQATT and CDR2 SNEGSKA (reference sequence). CDR3 nucleotides: TGCAGTGCTAACAAAACAGGGCCGACTAATGAAAAACTGTTTTTT. It codes for CSANKTGPTNEKLFF.

This clonotype has at least ten counts. This CDR3 reads CASSESAVLNTEAFF. Written as DNA, the CDR3 is TGTGCCAGCAGTGAATCGGCGGTCTTGAACACTGAAGCTTTCTTT. The V call is TRBV2, the J call TRBJ1-1, with no clear D. CDR3 length: 15 amino acids. Trimming removed 2 bases from V and 0 bases from J, with 10 bases in between. In germline, CDR1 is SNHLY, CDR2 FYNNEI.

This clonotype occurred many times. CDR3 loop: CSARTPLRDIQYF. CDR3 DNA sequence: TGCAGTGCTAGGACCCCACTAAGAGACATTCAGTACTTC. The gene calls are TRBV20-1 and TRBJ2-4, with D unresolved. Trimming removed 3 bases at V and 8 bases at J, with 14 bases between. Germline values: CDR1 DFQATT, CDR2 SNEGSKA (reference sequence). There are 13 residues in the CDR3.

This clonotype is a singleton in its sample. The rearrangement joins TRBV19 to TRBJ1-1; possibly TRBD1 for D (5 bases). The CDR3 is 16 amino acids. Trimming removed 3 bases from V and 0 bases from J, with 14 bases in between. Per the germline V gene, CDR1 is LNHDA and CDR2 is SQIVND (reference sequence). This CDR3 reads CASSIDGAGLNTEAFF. The CDR3 nucleotides are TGTGCCAGTAGTATCGACGGAGCAGGGCTGAACACTGAAGCTTTCTTT.

In its sample, this clonotype was seen a few times. This sequence joins TRBV18 and TRBJ2-1; 11 nucleotides line up with TRBD2. V lost 6 bases and J lost 5; bases outside the gene matches: 6. The CDR3 contains 15 residues. The germline gives CDR1 KGHSH, CDR2 LQKENI. CDR3: CASSRLAGRDNEQFF. CDR3 nucleotide sequence: TGTGCCAGCTCCAGACTAGCGGGACGTGACAATGAGCAGTTCTTC.

This clonotype has only a few counts. The chain employs TRBV4-3 and TRBJ2-6, with no clear D. V was trimmed by 0 bases and J by 4 bases, leaving 22 bases between them. The CDR3 has 20 residues. Germline values: CDR1 LGHNA, CDR2 YSLEER. CDR3 nucleotides: TGCGCCAGCAGCCAAGATGGCCAGCTAGGGTCCTCTTCGGGGGCCAACGTCCTGACTTTC. Its protein is CASSQDGQLGSSSGANVLTF.

V usage is TRBV4-1 and J usage is TRBJ1-6, with D unresolved. The CDR3 runs to 14 residues. CDR1 and CDR2 from the germline V gene are MGHRA and YSYEKL. V lost 1 base, J lost 6 bases, and 7 bases lay in between. The DNA of the CDR3 is TGCGCCAGCAGCCAAGGTATTCTTAATTCACCCCTCCACTTT. Protein sequence: CASSQGILNSPLHF.

In this sample, this clonotype turned up a few times. V gene TRBV4-3 combines with J gene TRBJ2-3; 11 positions match TRBD2. The CDR3 is 16 residues long. The ends lost 0 bases at V and 2 bases at J; junction bases unmatched: 1. Per germline, CDR1 LGHNA and CDR2 YSLEER. The DNA of the CDR3 is TGCGCCAGCAGCCAAGAACTAGCGGGAGTCACAGATACGCAGTATTTT. Its protein product is CASSQELAGVTDTQYF.